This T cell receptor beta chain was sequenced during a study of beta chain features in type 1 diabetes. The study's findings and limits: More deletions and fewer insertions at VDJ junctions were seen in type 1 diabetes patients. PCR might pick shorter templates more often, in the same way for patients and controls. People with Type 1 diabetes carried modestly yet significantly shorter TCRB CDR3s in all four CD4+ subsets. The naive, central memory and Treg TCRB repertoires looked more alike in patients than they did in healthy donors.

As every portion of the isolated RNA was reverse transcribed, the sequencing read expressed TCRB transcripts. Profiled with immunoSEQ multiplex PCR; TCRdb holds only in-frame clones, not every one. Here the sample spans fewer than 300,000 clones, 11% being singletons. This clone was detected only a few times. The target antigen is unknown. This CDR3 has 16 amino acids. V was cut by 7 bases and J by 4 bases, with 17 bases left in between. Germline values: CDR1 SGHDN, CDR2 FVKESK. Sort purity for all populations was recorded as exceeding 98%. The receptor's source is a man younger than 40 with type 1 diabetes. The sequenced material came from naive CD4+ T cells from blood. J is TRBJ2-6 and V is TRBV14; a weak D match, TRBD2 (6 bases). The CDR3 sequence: CASKSGDVSGANVLTF. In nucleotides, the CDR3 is TGTGCCAGCAAGTCGGGGGACGTCTCGGGGGCCAACGTCCTGACTTTC.